Each of the 17 T cell receptor beta chains below was sequenced from the same sample in a study of T cell responses to AZD1222 COVID-19 vaccine (dated by TCRdb to the early 2020s). The library came from the immunoSEQ multiplex PCR assay. TCRdb carries this immuneACCESS record with in-frame sequences only. Its versions omit some clonotypes, under half of them owing to an unresolved V gene in the studies checked, with the rest unexplained. The sample yields 100,000 or so clones; 80% to 95% were counted once. Of the sample, approximately 4.5% is held by the ten largest clones. Read against the paper, the sample's time point label means: baseline before first vaccination. The sample in question was peripheral blood, obtained on day 0 of AZD1222 vaccination. The receptors derive from an adult in good health.

V and J are TRBV7-2 and TRBJ2-1; 8 bases are a match to TRBD2. Trimming cost V 3 bases and J 14 bases; bases outside gene matches: 6. CDR3 length: 12 residues. The germline CDR1 and CDR2 sequences are SGHTA and FQGNSA. The chain's CDR3 is CASSFGRREEFF. DNA of the CDR3: TGTGCCAGCAGCTTCGGACGGCGGGAGGAGTTCTTC.

The gene calls are TRBV9 and TRBJ2-2; perhaps TRBD2 as D (6 bases). V was shortened by 3 bases and J by 3 bases, with 15 bases between the two germline ends. The CDR3 runs to 16 residues. Germline lookup yields CDR1 SGDLS and CDR2 YYNGEE. The CDR3 DNA reads TGTGCCAGCAGCGGCCGTGGAGGGGTGGACACCGGGGAGCTGTTTTTT. Its translation is CASSGRGGVDTGELFF. Variable domain in full (rest from reference TRBV9 and TRBJ2-2): DSGVTQTPKHLITATGQRVTLRCSPRSGDLSVYWYQQSLDQGLQFLIQYYNGEERAKGNILERFSAQQFPDLHSELNLSSLELGDSALYFCASSGRGGVDTGELFFGEGSRLTVL.

This sequence joins TRBV28 and TRBJ2-2; D is ambiguous. CDR1 is MDHEN, CDR2 SYDVKM, per germline. V was shortened by 7 bases and J by 0 bases, with 6 bases between the two germline ends. The CDR3 covers 13 residues. CDR3 loop: CASIGPNTGELFF. The CDR3 nucleotides are TGTGCCAGCATCGGACCGAACACCGGGGAGCTGTTTTTT.

The chain carries TRBV19 and TRBJ1-2; 7 nucleotides align to TRBD1. Unmatched junction bases numbered 5, after V lost 6 bases and J lost 4 bases. CDR3 length equals 13 residues. The germline V gene has CDR1 LNHDA and CDR2 SQIVND (reference sequence). The CDR3 region has the DNA TGTGCCAGTAGAAAACAGGGGAGCTATGGCTACACCTTC. This codes for CASRKQGSYGYTF. Using reference TRBV19 and TRBJ1-2 for the parts outside the CDR3, the full variable domain is DGGITQSPKYLFRKEGQNVTLSCEQNLNHDAMYWYRQDPGQGLRLIYYSQIVNDFQKGDIAEGYSVSREKKESFPLTVTSAQKNPTAFYLCASRKQGSYGYTFGSGTRLTVV.

The V and J genes are TRBV19 and TRBJ1-1; D gene uncertain. Per the germline V gene, CDR1 is LNHDA and CDR2 is SQIVND (reference sequence). The V and J ends lost 7 bases and 1 base respectively, with 10 bases between them. The CDR3 totals 13 residues. The CDR3 region has the DNA TGTGCCAGTAAGCTCACTCGGAACACTGAAGCTTTCTTT. The encoded protein is CASKLTRNTEAFF.

This clone occurred a few times. V gene TRBV19 combines with J gene TRBJ2-5, with D possibly being TRBD2 (7 bases). This CDR3 contains 14 residues. Deletions cut 4 bases from V and 5 bases from J, with 14 bases between. Germline assignment: CDR1 LNHDA and CDR2 SQIVND (reference sequence). The CDR3 protein is CASSRRGGRETQYF. The CDR3 region has the DNA TGTGCCAGTAGTAGGAGGGGGGGCCGGGAGACCCAGTACTTC.

The chain couples TRBV14 to TRBJ2-3; D is perhaps TRBD1 or TRBD2 (7 bases each). V lost 4 bases to trimming and J lost 13 bases, with 15 bases between them. The CDR3 runs 12 residues. In germline, CDR1 is SGHDN, CDR2 FVKESK. The CDR3 loop reads CASSPGRGQKYF. CDR3 coding DNA: TGTGCCAGCAGCCCGGGGAGGGGACAGAAGTATTTT.

As concerns this clone: Other DNA sequences of this sample code for an identical CDR3. The rearrangement links TRBV5-6 to TRBJ2-5; D is unclear. Germline CDR1 is SGHDT and CDR2 is YYEEEE. The CDR3 runs 11 residues. The V end was cut by 1 base, the J end by 4 bases, with 2 bases between. The DNA for the CDR3 is TGTGCCAGCAGCTTGCGAGAGACCCAGTACTTC. Translating it yields CASSLRETQYF.

A single count supports this clone. The chain combines TRBV19 with TRBJ2-3; TRBD2 agrees at 7 bases. Germline values: CDR1 LNHDA, CDR2 SQIVND (reference sequence). The CDR3 runs 14 residues. V gave up 5 bases and J gave up 4 bases; unmatched junction bases: 6. The CDR3 DNA sequence: TGTGCCAGTAGTGGGGGGGGAGCGGCAGATACGCAGTATTTT. This encodes CASSGGGAADTQYF.

The V and J genes are TRBV7-8 and TRBJ2-7; 12 nucleotides agree with TRBD2. The V gene's germline CDR1 is SGHVS and CDR2 FQNEAQ. The CDR3 consists of 14 residues. V was pared by 7 bases and J by 3 bases, with 4 bases of the junction left unmatched. The CDR3 DNA reads TGTGCCAGCAACGCACTAGCGGGGGGCTACGAGCAGTACTTC. It specifies CASNALAGGYEQYF.

V usage is TRBV6-5 and J usage is TRBJ1-2, with D unresolved. The CDR3 is made up of 12 amino acids. The germline V and J ends were trimmed by 7 bases and 5 bases, with 11 bases remaining between them. Germline assignment: CDR1 MNHEY and CDR2 SVGAGI. The CDR3 DNA sequence: TGTGCCAGCACCGCGACGGCTTATGGCTACACCTTC. This translates into CASTATAYGYTF.

V is TRBV10-1 and J is TRBJ1-5; D uncertain. Germline loops: CDR1 WNHNN, CDR2 SYGVQD (reference sequence). The CDR3 spans 13 residues. V gave up 3 bases and J gave up 0 bases, with 3 bases separating them. In nucleotides, the CDR3 is TGCGCCAGCAGTGACGGTAGCAATCAGCCCCAGCATTTT. This encodes CASSDGSNQPQHF.

As to this clone: One end of the junction is discordant with germline, which a read error may explain. This sequence joins TRBV7-2 and TRBJ2-3; 12 bases align to TRBD2. CDR1 SGHTA and CDR2 FQGNSA come from the germline V gene. This CDR3 comprises 14 residues. The CDR3 spells CASSLEASGGARNF. The CDR3 bases are TGTGCCAGCAGCTTAGAGGCTAGCGGGGGGGCTAGGAATTTT.

The rearrangement links TRBV19 to TRBJ2-1, with a possible D match to TRBD2 (6 bases). The CDR3 sequence is 15 residues long. Trimming left V 4 bases short and J 0 bases short, with 10 bases between. Germline V lookup: CDR1 LNHDA, CDR2 SQIVND (reference sequence). Here the CDR3 reads CASSRVGGSYNEQFF. The CDR3 DNA is TGTGCCAGTAGTAGGGTCGGGGGCTCCTACAATGAGCAGTTCTTC.

The gene calls are TRBV4-3 and TRBJ1-2; D is undetermined. This CDR3 has 14 residues. V was trimmed by 1 base and J by 2 bases, leaving 8 bases between them. Germline CDR1 LGHNA, CDR2 YSLEER. In DNA, the CDR3 is TGCGCCAGCAGCCAAGCGGTCGACAACTATGGCTACACCTTC. This codes for CASSQAVDNYGYTF.

This clone was seen a few times. The chain combines TRBV3-1 (or the pseudogene TRBV3-2) with TRBJ1-1; TRBD1 agrees at 7 bases. With V trimmed by 0 bases and J by 4 bases, 17 bases remained unmatched. Germline lookup yields CDR1 LGHDT and CDR2 YNNKEL (reference sequence). The CDR3 has 19 residues. The CDR3, as DNA: TGTGCCAGCAGCCAAGACCGTCAACCGGACAGGCTTTTGGGCACTGAAGCTTTCTTT. Translating it yields CASSQDRQPDRLLGTEAFF.

This clone was seen a single time. The same CDR3 can be traced to other DNA sequences in this sample. The rearrangement joins TRBV7-3 to TRBJ2-5; D is uncertain. V was pared by 2 bases and J by 1 base, with 5 bases between. The CDR3 length is 13 residues. Germline V gene sequence: CDR1 SGHTA, CDR2 FQGTGA. CDR3 sequence (DNA): TGTGCCAGCAGCTTAGGACCCCAAGAGACCCAGTACTTC. Encoded protein: CASSLGPQETQYF.